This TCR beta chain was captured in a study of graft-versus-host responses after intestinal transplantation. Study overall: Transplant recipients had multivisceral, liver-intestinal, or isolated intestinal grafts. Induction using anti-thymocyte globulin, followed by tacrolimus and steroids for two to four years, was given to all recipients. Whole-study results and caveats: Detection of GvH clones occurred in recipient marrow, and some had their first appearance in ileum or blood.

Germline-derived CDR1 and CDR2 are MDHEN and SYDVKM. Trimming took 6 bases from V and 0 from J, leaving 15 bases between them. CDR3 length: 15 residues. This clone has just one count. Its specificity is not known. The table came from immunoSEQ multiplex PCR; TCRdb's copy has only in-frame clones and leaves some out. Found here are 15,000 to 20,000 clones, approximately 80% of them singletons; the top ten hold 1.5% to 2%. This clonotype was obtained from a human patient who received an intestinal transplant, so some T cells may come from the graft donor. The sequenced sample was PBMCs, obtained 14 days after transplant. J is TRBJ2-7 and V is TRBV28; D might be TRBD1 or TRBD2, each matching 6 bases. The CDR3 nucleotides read TGTGCCAGCAGCACAGGGTGGGGGGCCTCCTACGAGCAGTACTTC. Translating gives CASSTGWGASYEQYF.